Listed below are T cell receptor beta chains from one sample, sequenced in a study of blood T cell repertoires in COVID-19. The protocol was immunoSEQ multiplex PCR, while the TCRdb copy is restricted to in-frame clones and leaves out a portion. The repertoire holds approximately 100,000 clones, with about 85% as singletons. Material: peripheral blood. The receptors come from a man of 80 years or more with acute or convalescent COVID-19. Each CDR3 is given with its conserved first and last residue. A D gene is named only where the DNA matches it firmly. Clone size is stated in some rows and not others, as once, few, many or a class when expanded.

clone_size: few
j_call: TRBJ1-1
v_call: TRBV3-1/TRBV3-2
d_call: .
cdr3_aa: CASSRAGQKLEAFF
cdr3_nt: TGTGCCAGCAGCCGAGCTGGACAGAAACTAGAGGCTTTCTTT

clone_size: .
j_call: TRBJ2-2
v_call: TRBV20-1
d_call: .
cdr3_aa: CSAEHHGELFF
cdr3_nt: TGCAGTGCCGAGCACCACGGGGAGCTGTTTTTT

clone_size: .
j_call: TRBJ2-5
v_call: TRBV30
d_call: TRBD2
cdr3_aa: CAWSGVAGGSRAGTQYF
cdr3_nt: TGTGCCTGGAGTGGGGTAGCGGGAGGCTCTCGGGCCGGGACCCAGTACTTC

clone_size: many
j_call: TRBJ2-1
v_call: TRBV7-2
d_call: .
cdr3_aa: CASSLGRAGAYNEQFF
cdr3_nt: TGTGCCAGCAGCTTAGGCCGAGCGGGCGCCTACAATGAGCAGTTCTTC

clone_size: .
j_call: TRBJ2-7
v_call: TRBV5-1
d_call: TRBD2
cdr3_aa: CASSLDLAGGPNEQYF
cdr3_nt: TGCGCCAGCAGCTTGGATCTCGCGGGAGGGCCCAACGAGCAGTACTTC

clone_size: .
j_call: TRBJ1-1
v_call: TRBV7-2
d_call: TRBD1
cdr3_aa: CASSLRHRGSTEAFF
cdr3_nt: TGTGCCAGCAGCTTACGGCACAGGGGGAGCACTGAAGCTTTCTTT

clone_size: .
j_call: TRBJ2-7
v_call: TRBV27
d_call: TRBD2
cdr3_aa: CASRRGLAGEQYF
cdr3_nt: TGTGCCAGCAGACGCGGACTAGCGGGCGAGCAGTACTTC

clone_size: .
j_call: TRBJ2-7
v_call: TRBV30
d_call: TRBD1
cdr3_aa: CAWSSTGGEQYF
cdr3_nt: TGTGCCTGGAGTTCCACAGGGGGCGAGCAGTACTTC

clone_size: few
j_call: TRBJ1-5
v_call: TRBV7-2
d_call: .
cdr3_aa: CASSLVRGGNQPQHF
cdr3_nt: TGTGCCAGCAGCTTAGTTCGGGGAGGCAATCAGCCCCAGCATTTT

clone_size: few
j_call: TRBJ2-5
v_call: TRBV9
d_call: .
cdr3_aa: CASSVAWAGKETQYF
cdr3_nt: TGTGCCAGCAGCGTAGCTTGGGCAGGGAAAGAGACCCAGTACTTC